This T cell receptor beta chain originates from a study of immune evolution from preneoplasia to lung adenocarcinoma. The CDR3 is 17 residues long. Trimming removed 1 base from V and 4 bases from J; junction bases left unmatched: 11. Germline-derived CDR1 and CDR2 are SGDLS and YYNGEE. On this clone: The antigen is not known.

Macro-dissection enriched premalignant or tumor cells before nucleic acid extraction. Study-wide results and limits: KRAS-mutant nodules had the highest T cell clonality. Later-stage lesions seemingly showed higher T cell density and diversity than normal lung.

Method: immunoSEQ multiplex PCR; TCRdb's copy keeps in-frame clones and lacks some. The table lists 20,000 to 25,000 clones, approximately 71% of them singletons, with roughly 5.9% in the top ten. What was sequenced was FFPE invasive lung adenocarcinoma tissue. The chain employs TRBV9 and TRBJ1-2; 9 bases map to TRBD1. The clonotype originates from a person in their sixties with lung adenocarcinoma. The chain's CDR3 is CASSVIGDRAPLYGYTF. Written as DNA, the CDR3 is TGTGCCAGCAGCGTAATTGGGGACAGGGCGCCCCTCTATGGCTACACCTTC. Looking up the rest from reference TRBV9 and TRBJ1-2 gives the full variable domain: DSGVTQTPKHLITATGQRVTLRCSPRSGDLSVYWYQQSLDQGLQFLIQYYNGEERAKGNILERFSAQQFPDLHSELNLSSLELGDSALYFCASSVIGDRAPLYGYTFGSGTRLTVV.